What follows are 26 T cell receptor beta chains derived from one specimen sequenced in a study of blood T cell repertoires in COVID-19. The method was immunoSEQ multiplex PCR; TCRdb's version includes in-frame clones alone and lacks a portion of them. The sample includes some 170,000 clones, about 87% of them seen just once. Sequenced material: peripheral blood. The receptors come from a woman in her seventies with COVID-19, enrolled during active disease.

This clone turned up a few times. The genes are TRBV28 and TRBJ1-4; maybe TRBD1 (6 bases). Trimming cost V 5 bases and J 4 bases, with 14 bases left between them. CDR3 size: 15 residues. Germline CDR1 reads MDHEN; CDR2 reads SYDVKM. CDR3 sequence: CASSTRTAYNEKLFF. The CDR3 DNA reads as TGTGCCAGCAGTACCCGGACAGCGTATAATGAAAAACTGTTTTTT.

This chain uses TRBV24-1 with TRBJ2-1; TRBD1 matches 7 bases. The CDR3 is 15 amino acids. Germline-derived CDR1 and CDR2 are KGHDR and SFDVKD. With 3 bases clipped from V and 10 bases from J, the junction kept 11 bases outside the gene matches. The CDR3 spells CATSDEGQIIGEQFF. The CDR3 DNA is TGTGCCACCAGTGATGAGGGACAGATAATAGGCGAGCAGTTCTTC.

The chain carries TRBV24-1 and TRBJ2-1; D remains ambiguous. The CDR3 contains 14 residues. Germline loops: CDR1 KGHDR, CDR2 SFDVKD. Trimming pared 3 bases from V and 0 bases from J, leaving 5 bases between. The CDR3 spells CATSDHNSYNEQFF. In DNA form, the CDR3 reads TGTGCCACCAGTGATCACAACTCCTACAATGAGCAGTTCTTC.

This sequence joins TRBV27 and TRBJ2-1; 9 bases align to TRBD2. CDR3 size: 16 residues. The germline gives CDR1 MNHEY, CDR2 SMNVEV (reference sequence). Trimming removed 7 bases from V and 4 bases from J; junction bases left unmatched: 11. In nucleotides, the CDR3 is TGTGCCAGCACCCCCCGAGGTGCGGGAGGGTACAATGAGCAGTTCTTC. It specifies CASTPRGAGGYNEQFF.

The V gene is TRBV5-1, the J gene TRBJ2-7; maybe TRBD1 (6 bases). The germline V gene has CDR1 SGHRS and CDR2 YFSETQ. V was shortened by 0 bases and J by 1 base, with 11 bases between the two germline ends. The CDR3 totals 15 residues. DNA for the CDR3: TGCGCCAGCAGCTTGGCCCTGGACAGATCCTACGAGCAGTACTTC. It yields the protein CASSLALDRSYEQYF.

CDR3 amino acids: CASSPLGGSYEQYF. The CDR3 region has the DNA TGTGCCAGCTCACCACTGGGGGGGTCCTACGAGCAGTACTTC. V and J are TRBV18 and TRBJ2-7; TRBD2 matches 7 bases. From germline, CDR1 is KGHSH and CDR2 LQKENI. The CDR3 runs to 14 residues. V was pared by 1 base and J by 1 base, with 1 base of the junction left unmatched.

The chain joins TRBV6-5 to TRBJ1-2; 7 bases fit TRBD1. Germline-derived CDR1 and CDR2 are MNHEY and SVGAGI. The CDR3 sequence is 13 residues long. The J segment lost 8 bases and the V segment lost 7 bases, leaving 10 bases of the junction unmatched. CDR3 DNA sequence: TGTGCCAGCACCGAAACAGGGGCTGGCGGCTACACCTTC. Protein product: CASTETGAGGYTF.

V usage is TRBV4-2 and J usage is TRBJ1-1; 7 nucleotides agree with TRBD1. With 4 bases clipped from V and 1 base from J, the junction kept 3 bases outside the gene matches. This CDR3 region has 14 residues. Germline lookup yields CDR1 LGHNA and CDR2 YNFKEQ. The chain's CDR3 is CASSRGGQNTEAFF. The CDR3 DNA is TGTGCCAGCAGCCGAGGGGGCCAGAACACTGAAGCTTTCTTT.

V usage is TRBV19 and J usage is TRBJ1-5, with 12 bases that match TRBD1. V was pared by 6 bases and J by 3 bases, with 12 bases of the junction left unmatched. CDR3 size: 18 residues. Germline V CDR1 and CDR2: LNHDA, SQIVND (reference sequence). This CDR3 reads CASRGGRDRGLFNQPQHF. The CDR3 coding sequence is TGTGCCAGTAGAGGGGGACGGGACAGGGGGCTCTTCAATCAGCCCCAGCATTTT. Combining the CDR3 with reference TRBV19 and TRBJ1-5 gives the whole variable domain DGGITQSPKYLFRKEGQNVTLSCEQNLNHDAMYWYRQDPGQGLRLIYYSQIVNDFQKGDIAEGYSVSREKKESFPLTVTSAQKNPTAFYLCASRGGRDRGLFNQPQHFGDGTRLSIL.

The chain couples TRBV29-1 to TRBJ1-4; D not resolved. The CDR3 spans 13 residues. Trimming cost V 6 bases and J 0 bases, with 8 bases left between them. Germline CDR1 and CDR2: SQVTM and ANQGSEA. CDR3 nucleotides: TGCAGCGTACAGAGAACAACTAATGAAAAACTGTTTTTT. As protein: CSVQRTTNEKLFF.

The chain uses TRBV28 and TRBJ1-4, with a tentative D call TRBD1 (5 bases). CDR1 and CDR2 from the germline V gene are MDHEN and SYDVKM. The CDR3 has 15 residues. V was shortened by 8 bases and J by 6 bases, with 19 bases between the two germline ends. CDR3 in amino acids: CASVAIDSQDEKLFF. In DNA, the CDR3 is TGTGCCAGCGTCGCGATCGACAGTCAAGATGAAAAACTGTTTTTT.

J is TRBJ1-4 and V is TRBV12-5; D gene unclear. The CDR3 has 14 residues. V was shortened by 0 bases and J by 13 bases, with 15 bases between the two germline ends. The germline gives CDR1 LGHNT, CDR2 FRNRAP. CDR3 bases: TGTGCTAGTGGTTTGGTACCCGGAGACGAGGGACTGTTTTTT. As protein: CASGLVPGDEGLFF.

The chain combines TRBV30 with TRBJ2-1, with TRBD2 matching over 11 bases. The CDR3 length is 16 residues. Germline V lookup: CDR1 GTSNPN, CDR2 SVGIG (reference sequence). The J segment lost 6 bases and the V segment lost 0 bases, leaving 7 bases of the junction unmatched. The CDR3 protein is CAWSVGLLAGVNEQFF. The CDR3 nucleotides are TGTGCCTGGAGTGTAGGCTTACTAGCGGGGGTCAATGAGCAGTTCTTC.

The chain links TRBV28 to TRBJ2-7; weak D call: TRBD1 (6 bases). Trimming took off 5 bases at V and 6 bases at J, with 20 bases between the two ends. The CDR3 loop spans 15 amino acids. Germline CDR1 is MDHEN and CDR2 is SYDVKM. The CDR3 loop is CASSITYTGLGEQYF. The CDR3 coding sequence is TGTGCCAGCAGTATAACGTACACAGGGTTGGGCGAGCAGTACTTC.

V is TRBV6-1 and J is TRBJ2-7, with a tentative D call TRBD1 (6 bases). Trimming left V 3 bases short and J 1 base short, with 13 bases between. The CDR3 runs 15 residues. Germline CDR1 and CDR2: MNHNS and SASEGT. The CDR3 nucleotides read TGTGCCAGCAGTGACAAACAGGGTGGGTCCTACGAGCAGTACTTC. It specifies CASSDKQGGSYEQYF.

The chain links TRBV30 to TRBJ1-4; 10 bases agree with TRBD1. The J segment lost 6 bases and the V segment lost 3 bases, leaving 4 bases of the junction unmatched. Germline V gene sequence: CDR1 GTSNPN, CDR2 SVGIG (reference sequence). The CDR3 spans 14 residues. The CDR3, as DNA: TGTGCCTGGAGAGATGGACAGGGGGATGAAAAACTGTTTTTT. Protein: CAWRDGQGDEKLFF.

Of note for this clone: The sample carries other DNA sequences with the same CDR3. The chain uses TRBV12-3 or TRBV12-4 and TRBJ1-2, with a tentative D call TRBD1 (6 bases). This CDR3 spans 12 amino acids. V was clipped by 6 bases and J by 5 bases, with 10 bases between them. The CDR3 loop reads CASSFTGYGYTF. CDR3 coding DNA: TGTGCCAGCAGCTTTACAGGGTATGGCTACACCTTC.

This chain joins TRBV28 and TRBJ2-7; 10 positions match TRBD1. CDR1 and CDR2 from the germline V gene are MDHEN and SYDVKM. Germline trimming cut 6 bases from V and 3 bases from J; bases unmatched to any gene: 5. The CDR3 loop spans 14 amino acids. The CDR3 DNA reads TGTGCCAGCAGAGAGACAGGGGGCCTCTACGAGCAGTACTTC. It specifies CASRETGGLYEQYF.

The chain has TRBV18 and TRBJ1-1; D unresolved. This CDR3 comprises 15 residues. The V end lost 5 bases, the J end lost 3 bases, and 16 bases lay between the germline ends. Germline V CDR1 and CDR2: KGHSH, LQKENI. The CDR3 here is CASSTGLPADTEAFF. CDR3 nucleotide sequence: TGTGCCAGCTCAACGGGTCTCCCAGCGGACACTGAAGCTTTCTTT. Based on the CDR3 plus reference TRBV18 and TRBJ1-1, the full variable domain is NAGVMQNPRHLVRRRGQEARLRCSPMKGHSHVYWYRQLPEEGLKFMVYLQKENIIDESGMPKERFSAEFPKEGPSILRIQQVVRGDSAAYFCASSTGLPADTEAFFGQGTRLTVV.

The rearrangement joins TRBV5-6 to TRBJ1-1; TRBD1 is a possible D gene (6 bases). Trimming removed 4 bases from V and 3 bases from J, with 19 bases in between. The CDR3 totals 16 residues. Germline V CDR1 and CDR2: SGHDT, YYEEEE. The CDR3 DNA reads as TGTGCCAGCAGCCCCCAGTGGTATGGGGGCGACACTGAAGCTTTCTTT. It codes for CASSPQWYGGDTEAFF.

V and J are TRBV29-1 and TRBJ1-2; D not certain. This CDR3 spans 13 amino acids. Germline-derived CDR1 and CDR2 are SQVTM and ANQGSEA. The V gene lost 6 bases and the J gene lost 3 bases, with 14 bases spanning the gap. The CDR3 DNA sequence: TGCAGCGTAGGAGACCCCTCTGACTATGGCTACACCTTC. Translating it yields CSVGDPSDYGYTF.

This chain joins TRBV7-9 and TRBJ2-1; D is perhaps TRBD1 (6 bases). The CDR3 is made up of 17 amino acids. V was clipped by 10 bases and J by 4 bases, with 26 bases between them. Per the germline V gene, CDR1 is SEHNR and CDR2 is FQNEAQ (reference sequence). This CDR3 is CAMVSGDPSPEYNEQFF. In DNA, the CDR3 is TGTGCCATGGTTTCAGGGGACCCAAGTCCAGAATACAATGAGCAGTTCTTC.

In its sample, this clone was seen once. V gene TRBV5-1 combines with J gene TRBJ2-7, with D possibly TRBD2 on 7 matching bases. Germline V CDR1 and CDR2: SGHRS, YFSETQ. The V end was cut by 0 bases, the J end by 6 bases, with 13 bases between. CDR3 size: 14 residues. This CDR3 is CASSLGSGGPEQYF. In DNA, the CDR3 is TGCGCCAGCAGCTTGGGATCGGGGGGCCCCGAGCAGTACTTC.

Here the CDR3 reads CASTPAGAADSGANVLTF. CDR3 sequence (DNA): TGCGCCAGCACCCCTGCGGGGGCGGCCGACTCTGGGGCCAACGTCCTGACTTTC. V gene TRBV4-1 combines with J gene TRBJ2-6; D possibly corresponds to TRBD2 (7 bases). CDR1 MGHRA and CDR2 YSYEKL come from the germline V gene. V lost 7 bases and J lost 0, with 19 bases in between. The CDR3 covers 18 residues.

This chain joins TRBV5-6 and TRBJ2-5; perhaps TRBD1 as D (5 bases). Trimming pared 3 bases from V and 5 bases from J, leaving 11 bases between. Germline CDR1 SGHDT, CDR2 YYEEEE. This CDR3 contains 13 residues. The CDR3, as DNA: TGTGCCAGCAGCTCCGGCCCAGGGGAGACCCAGTACTTC. Residues: CASSSGPGETQYF. The full variable domain, rest sourced from reference TRBV5-6 and TRBJ2-5, is DAGVTQSPTHLIKTRGQQVTLRCSPKSGHDTVSWYQQALGQGPQFIFQYYEEEERQRGNFPDRFSGHQFPNYSSELNVNALLLGDSALYLCASSSGPGETQYFGPGTRLLVL.

This chain connects TRBV15 to TRBJ1-5, with 8 bases matching TRBD1. CDR3 size: 15 residues. Germline CDR1 and CDR2: LNHNV and YYDKDF (reference sequence). Trimming cost V 1 base and J 6 bases; bases outside gene matches: 5. Here the CDR3 reads CATSRGTGRGQPQHF. DNA of the CDR3: TGTGCCACCAGCAGAGGGACAGGGAGGGGTCAGCCCCAGCATTTT.